This TCR beta chain was recorded in a study of OX40 agonist ivuxolimab in advanced cancers. Regarding the study as a whole: Antigen specificity was not determined for the expanded peripheral T cells.

On this clone itself: Its specificity is not known.

Sequencing was performed with immunoSEQ multiplex PCR; in TCRdb, only in-frame clones are kept and a portion is missing. The sample shows tens of thousands of clones, around nine tenths of them seen only once. This CDR3 spans 15 amino acids. Germline V CDR1 and CDR2: MDHEN, SYDVKM. Trimming removed 5 bases from V and 4 bases from J, with 14 bases in between. Patients had blood sampled at baseline and again on cycle 4 day 1 and cycle 7 day 1. This clonotype was obtained from an adult with an advanced solid tumor such as melanoma, head and neck, liver or kidney cancer. The rearrangement joins TRBV28 to TRBJ2-2, with D perhaps TRBD1 (6 bases). The sample was CD4+ or CD8+ T cells sorted from blood, taken in a trial of the OX40 agonist ivuxolimab. The CDR3 is CASSPLTGVTGELFF. CDR3 DNA: TGTGCCAGCAGTCCCCTGACAGGCGTCACCGGGGAGCTGTTTTTT.